This T cell receptor (beta chain) emerged from a study of graft-versus-host responses after intestinal transplantation. For this clone: Its antigen is still unknown.

Study-level points and caveats: Among recipient marrow samples, GvH clones were found; some appeared first in ileum or blood. High graft-versus-host to host-versus-graft T cell clonal ratios marked allografts of patients with graft-donor macrochimerism.

Profiled with immunoSEQ multiplex PCR; TCRdb holds only in-frame clones, not every one. The sample records roughly 69,000 clones, around nine tenths being singletons. Unmatched junction bases numbered 7, after V lost 5 bases and J lost 3 bases. Germline CDR1 and CDR2: SGHAT and FQDESV (reference sequence). The CDR3 is 16 residues long. Each post-transplant bone marrow sample was taken from the posterior iliac crest or from another site. Specimen: bone marrow, collected 700 to 750 days after intestinal transplantation. V and J are TRBV11-1 and TRBJ2-3; 11 positions match TRBD2. The TCR sequence derives from a human patient who received an intestinal transplant, so some T cells may come from the graft donor. The CDR3 nucleotides read TGTGCCAGCAGCCGGCGGCTAGCGGGGGGAACAGATACGCAGTATTTT. It yields the protein CASSRRLAGGTDTQYF.